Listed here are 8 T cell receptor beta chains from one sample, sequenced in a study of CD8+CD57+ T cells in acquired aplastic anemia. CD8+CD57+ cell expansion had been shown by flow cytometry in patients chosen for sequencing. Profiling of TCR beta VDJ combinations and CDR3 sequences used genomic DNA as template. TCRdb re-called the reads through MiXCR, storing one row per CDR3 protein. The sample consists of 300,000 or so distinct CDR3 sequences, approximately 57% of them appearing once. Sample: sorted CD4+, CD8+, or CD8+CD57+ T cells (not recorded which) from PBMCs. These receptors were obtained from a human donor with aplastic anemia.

The CDR3 is CASSITGAETDTQYF. CDR3 nucleotide sequence: TGTGCCAGTAGTATCACGGGAGCGGAGACAGATACGCAGTATTTT. V and J are TRBV19 and TRBJ2-3, with D tentatively TRBD2 (6 bases). CDR1 is LNHDA, CDR2 SQIVND, per germline (reference sequence). The CDR3 is 15 amino acids. Between the trimmed V and J ends, which lost 3 bases and 3 bases, there was a span of 13 bases.

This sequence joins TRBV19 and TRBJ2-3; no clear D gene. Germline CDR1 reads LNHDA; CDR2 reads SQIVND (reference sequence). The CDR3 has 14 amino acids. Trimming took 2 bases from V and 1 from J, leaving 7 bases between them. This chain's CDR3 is CASSITGGTDTQYF. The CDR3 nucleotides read TGTGCCAGTAGTATAACGGGCGGCACAGATACGCAGTATTTT.

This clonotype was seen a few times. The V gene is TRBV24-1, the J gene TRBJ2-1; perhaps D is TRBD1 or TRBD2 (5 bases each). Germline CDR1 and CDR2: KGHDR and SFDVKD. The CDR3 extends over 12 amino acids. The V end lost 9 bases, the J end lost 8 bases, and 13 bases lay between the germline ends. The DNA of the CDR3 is TGTGCCACCGCCGACAGCGGCGATGAGCAGTTCTTC. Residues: CATADSGDEQFF.

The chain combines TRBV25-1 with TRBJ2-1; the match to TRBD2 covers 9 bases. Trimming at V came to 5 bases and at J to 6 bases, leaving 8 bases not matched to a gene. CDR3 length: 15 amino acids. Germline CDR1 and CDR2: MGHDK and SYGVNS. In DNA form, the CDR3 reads TGTGCCAGCAGTTCTCGACTAGCGGCCTTCAATGAGCAGTTCTTC. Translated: CASSSRLAAFNEQFF.

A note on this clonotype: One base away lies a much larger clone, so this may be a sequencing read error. CDR3 coding DNA: TGTGCCAGCAGTTACCCGGGTGTGGCTAGCCGGTCCCAGTACTTC. Its protein is CASSYPGVASRSQYF. The rearrangement joins TRBV6-6 to TRBJ2-5; a weak D match, TRBD2 (5 bases). Trimming took off 2 bases at V and 9 bases at J, with 19 bases between the two ends. Germline V gene data show CDR1 as MNHNY and CDR2 as SVGAGI (reference sequence). CDR3 length equals 15 residues.

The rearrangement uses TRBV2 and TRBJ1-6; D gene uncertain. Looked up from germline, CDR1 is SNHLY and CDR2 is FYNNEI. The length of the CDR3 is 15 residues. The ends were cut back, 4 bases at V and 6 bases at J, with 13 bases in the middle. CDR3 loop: CASSGFQGGNSPLHF. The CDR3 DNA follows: TGTGCCAGCAGTGGGTTCCAAGGAGGTAATTCACCCCTCCACTTT.

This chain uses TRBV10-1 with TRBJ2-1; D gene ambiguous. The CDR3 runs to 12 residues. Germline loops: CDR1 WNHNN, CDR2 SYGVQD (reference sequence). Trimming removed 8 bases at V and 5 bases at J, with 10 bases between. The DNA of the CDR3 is TGCGCCAGCCGACGACTTAACAATGAGCAGTTCTTC. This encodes CASRRLNNEQFF.

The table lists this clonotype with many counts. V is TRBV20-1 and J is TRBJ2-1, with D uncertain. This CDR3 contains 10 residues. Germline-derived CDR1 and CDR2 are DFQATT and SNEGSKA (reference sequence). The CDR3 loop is CSAGYNEQFF. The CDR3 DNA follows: TGCAGCGCTGGATACAATGAGCAGTTCTTC.